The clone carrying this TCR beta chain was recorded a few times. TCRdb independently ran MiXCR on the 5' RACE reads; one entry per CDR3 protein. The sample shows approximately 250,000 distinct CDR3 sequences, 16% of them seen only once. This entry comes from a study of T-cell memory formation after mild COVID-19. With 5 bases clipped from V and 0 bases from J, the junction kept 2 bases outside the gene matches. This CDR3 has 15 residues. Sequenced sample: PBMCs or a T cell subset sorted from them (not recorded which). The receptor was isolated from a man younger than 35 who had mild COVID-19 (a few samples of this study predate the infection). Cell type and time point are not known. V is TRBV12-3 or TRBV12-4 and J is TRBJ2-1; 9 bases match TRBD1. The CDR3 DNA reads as TGTGCCAGCAGTCGGGGACAGGGCTCCTACAATGAGCAGTTCTTC. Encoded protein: CASSRGQGSYNEQFF.